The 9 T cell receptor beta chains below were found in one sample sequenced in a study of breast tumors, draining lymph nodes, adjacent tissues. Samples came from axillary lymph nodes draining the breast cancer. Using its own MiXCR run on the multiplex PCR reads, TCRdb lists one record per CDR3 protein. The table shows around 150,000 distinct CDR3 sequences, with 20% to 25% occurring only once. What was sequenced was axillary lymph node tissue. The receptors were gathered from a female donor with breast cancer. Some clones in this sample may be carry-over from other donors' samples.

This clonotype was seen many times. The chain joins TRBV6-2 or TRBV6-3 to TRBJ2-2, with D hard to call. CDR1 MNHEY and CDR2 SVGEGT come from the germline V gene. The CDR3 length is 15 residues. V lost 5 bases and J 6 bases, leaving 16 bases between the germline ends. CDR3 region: CASSARPIYAGELFF. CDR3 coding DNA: TGTGCCAGCAGTGCCCGACCGATATACGCCGGGGAGCTGTTTTTT.

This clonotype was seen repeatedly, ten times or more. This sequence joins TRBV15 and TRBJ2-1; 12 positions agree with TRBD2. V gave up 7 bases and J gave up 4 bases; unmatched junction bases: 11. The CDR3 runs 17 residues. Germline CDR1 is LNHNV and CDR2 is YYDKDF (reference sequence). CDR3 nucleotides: TGTGCCACCAAAGGTCTAGCGGGAGGGCCGGGGTACAATGAGCAGTTCTTC. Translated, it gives CATKGLAGGPGYNEQFF. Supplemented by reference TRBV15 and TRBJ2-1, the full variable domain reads DAMVIQNPRYQVTQFGKPVTLSCSQTLNHNVMYWYQQKSSQAPKLLFHYYDKDFNNEADTPDNFQSRRPNTSFCFLDIRSPGLGDTAMYLCATKGLAGGPGYNEQFFGPGTRLTVL.

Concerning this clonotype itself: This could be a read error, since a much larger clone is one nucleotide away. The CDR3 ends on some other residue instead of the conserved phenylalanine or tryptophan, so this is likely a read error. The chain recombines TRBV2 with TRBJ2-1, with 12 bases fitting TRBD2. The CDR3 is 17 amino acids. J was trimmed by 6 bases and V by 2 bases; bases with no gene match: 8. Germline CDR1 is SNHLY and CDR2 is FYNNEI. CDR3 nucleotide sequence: TGTGCCAGCAGTGAAACGAGTTCTAGCGGGAGGGGCAATGAGCAGTTCCTC. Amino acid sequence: CASSETSSSGRGNEQFL.

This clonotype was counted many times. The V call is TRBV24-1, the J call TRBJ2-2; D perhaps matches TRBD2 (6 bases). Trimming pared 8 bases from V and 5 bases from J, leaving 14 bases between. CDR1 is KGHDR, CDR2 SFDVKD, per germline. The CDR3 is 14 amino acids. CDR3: CATMLGSRTGELFF. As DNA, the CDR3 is TGTGCCACCATGCTCGGGAGCCGAACCGGGGAGCTGTTTTTT.

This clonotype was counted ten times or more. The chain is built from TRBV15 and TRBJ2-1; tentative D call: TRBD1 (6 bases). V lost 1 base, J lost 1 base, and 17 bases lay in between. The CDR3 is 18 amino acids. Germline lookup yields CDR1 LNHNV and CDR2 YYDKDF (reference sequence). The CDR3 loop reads CATSRGAQGGQSYNEQFF. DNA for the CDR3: TGTGCCACCAGCAGAGGCGCACAGGGTGGCCAATCCTACAATGAGCAGTTCTTC.

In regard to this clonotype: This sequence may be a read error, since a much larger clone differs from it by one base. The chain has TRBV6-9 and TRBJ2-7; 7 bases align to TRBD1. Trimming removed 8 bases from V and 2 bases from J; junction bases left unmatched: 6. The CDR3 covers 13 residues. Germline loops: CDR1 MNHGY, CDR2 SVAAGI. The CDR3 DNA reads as TGTGCCAGCTTTGGACAGGCCGCCTACGAGCAGTACTTC. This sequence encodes CASFGQAAYEQYF.

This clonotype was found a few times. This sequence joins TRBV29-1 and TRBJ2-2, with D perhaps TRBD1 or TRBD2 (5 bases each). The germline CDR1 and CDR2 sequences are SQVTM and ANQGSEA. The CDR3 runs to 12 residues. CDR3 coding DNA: TGCGCCGGGACCCCGAACACCGGGGAGCTGTTTTTT. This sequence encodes CAGTPNTGELFF.

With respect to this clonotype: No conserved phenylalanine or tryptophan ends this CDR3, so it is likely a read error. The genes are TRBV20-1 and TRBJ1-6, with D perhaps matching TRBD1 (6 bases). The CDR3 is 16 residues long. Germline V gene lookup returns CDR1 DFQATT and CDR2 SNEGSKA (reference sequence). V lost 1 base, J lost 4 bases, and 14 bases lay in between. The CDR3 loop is CSARAAGTPYNSPLHS. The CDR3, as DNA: TGCAGTGCTAGAGCAGCAGGGACACCTTATAATTCACCCCTCCACTCT.

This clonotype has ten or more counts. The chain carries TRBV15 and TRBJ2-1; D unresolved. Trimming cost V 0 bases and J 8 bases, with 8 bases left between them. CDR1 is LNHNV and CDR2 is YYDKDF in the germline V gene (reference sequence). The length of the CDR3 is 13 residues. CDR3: CATSRDLSDEQFF. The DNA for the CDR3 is TGTGCCACCAGCAGAGATCTGTCCGATGAGCAGTTCTTC.